Presented here are 26 T cell receptor beta chains from one specimen sequenced in a study of OX40 agonist ivuxolimab in advanced cancers. Clones were sequenced by immunoSEQ multiplex PCR, and TCRdb holds only the in-frame ones, with some missing. Seen here are 55,000 to 70,000 clones, approximately 86% observed once, and the top ten hold over 0.45%. This specimen consisted of CD4+ or CD8+ T cells sorted from blood, obtained in a trial of the OX40 agonist ivuxolimab. All receptors come from an adult with an advanced solid tumor such as melanoma, head and neck, liver or kidney cancer.

Comment on this clone: This specimen includes other DNA sequences encoding the same CDR3. The CDR3 sequence is CSVARTGRVYEQYF. The CDR3 DNA is TGCAGCGTTGCAAGGACAGGGAGGGTCTACGAGCAGTACTTC. V gene TRBV29-1 combines with J gene TRBJ2-7, with a tentative D call TRBD1 (8 bases). Germline CDR1 and CDR2: SQVTM and ANQGSEA. Trimming removed 4 bases from V and 3 bases from J, with 16 bases in between. The CDR3 consists of 14 residues.

This chain uses TRBV7-8 with TRBJ2-7; 8 bases are shared with TRBD2. The CDR3 is made up of 14 amino acids. CDR1 and CDR2 from the germline V gene are SGHVS and FQNEAQ. V shed 1 base, J shed 3 bases, and the junction held 2 bases outside the gene matches. CDR3 sequence: CASSLDGGVYEQYF. DNA for the CDR3: TGTGCCAGCAGCTTAGACGGGGGGGTCTACGAGCAGTACTTC.

This rearrangement joins TRBV2 to TRBJ2-7; 10 nucleotides agree with TRBD1. Germline CDR1 SNHLY, CDR2 FYNNEI. The CDR3 has 15 residues. Trimming took 0 bases from V and 8 from J; bases not matched to a gene: 7. The CDR3 DNA is TGTGCCAGCAGTGAAGCGTCCCGGGACAGGGGTAAGCAGTACTTC. It is translated as CASSEASRDRGKQYF.

The V call is TRBV12-5, the J call TRBJ2-5; D unresolved. CDR3 length equals 13 residues. V lost 1 base to trimming and J lost 5 bases, with 8 bases between them. Germline V gene lookup returns CDR1 LGHNT and CDR2 FRNRAP. Written as DNA, the CDR3 is TGTGCTAGTGGTTTGGGGGAAAAGGAGACCCAGTACTTC. Translation gives CASGLGEKETQYF. Full variable domain (outside the CDR3, taken from reference TRBV12-5 and TRBJ2-5): DARVTQTPRHKVTEMGQEVTMRCQPILGHNTVFWYRQTMMQGLELLAYFRNRAPLDDSGMPKDRFSAEMPDATLATLKIQPSEPRDSAVYFCASGLGEKETQYFGPGTRLLVL.

The gene calls are TRBV5-1 and TRBJ1-1, with 7 bases lining up with TRBD1. Germline CDR1 reads SGHRS; CDR2 reads YFSETQ. The CDR3 loop spans 15 amino acids. V gave up 4 bases and J gave up 4 bases; unmatched junction bases: 10. Here the CDR3 DNA reads TGCGCCAGCAGCCTCCTGGACAGGTTGAGCACTGAAGCTTTCTTT. Translating gives CASSLLDRLSTEAFF.

DNA of the CDR3: TGCGCCAGCAGGGGGACAGGGCATTGCGGGAACACCATATATTTT. This codes for CASRGTGHCGNTIYF. The V call is TRBV10-1, the J call TRBJ1-3, with 9 bases matching TRBD1. This CDR3 spans 15 amino acids. Germline CDR1 WNHNN, CDR2 SYGVQD (reference sequence). V shed 6 bases and J 7 bases; nucleotides not matched to a gene: 10.

The chain combines TRBV28 with TRBJ1-2; no definite D call. The CDR3 loop spans 13 amino acids. Trimming left V 5 bases short and J 2 bases short, with 9 bases between. Germline V gives CDR1 MDHEN, CDR2 SYDVKM. The CDR3 coding sequence is TGTGCCAGCAGTGAGGACGGGAACTATGGCTACACCTTC. Residues: CASSEDGNYGYTF.

The chain carries TRBV5-4 and TRBJ2-4; 15 nucleotides agree with TRBD2. The CDR3 loop spans 18 amino acids. Germline lookup yields CDR1 SGHNT and CDR2 YYREEE (reference sequence). Unmatched junction bases numbered 9, after V lost 4 bases and J lost 4 bases. This CDR3 reads CASSLAPGLAGGKNIQYF. The CDR3 nucleotides read TGTGCCAGCAGCCTTGCCCCAGGACTAGCGGGAGGGAAAAACATTCAGTACTTC.

The genes are TRBV7-2 and TRBJ2-3, with D uncertain. The V gene's germline CDR1 is SGHTA and CDR2 FQGNSA. The CDR3 extends over 14 amino acids. V gave up 5 bases and J gave up 2 bases, with 11 bases separating them. Here the CDR3 DNA reads TGTGCCAGCAGCCAGACTGGACCCACAGATACGCAGTATTTT. This gives the protein CASSQTGPTDTQYF. The entire variable domain, with the rest obtained from reference TRBV7-2 and TRBJ2-3, is as follows: GAGVSQSPSNKVTEKGKDVELRCDPISGHTALYWYRQSLGQGLEFLIYFQGNSAPDKSGLPSDRFSAERTGGSVSTLTIQRTQQEDSAVYLCASSQTGPTDTQYFGPGTRLTVL.

The chain combines TRBV7-9 with TRBJ2-1; TRBD2 agrees at 13 bases. The CDR3 is 18 residues long. Germline V CDR1 and CDR2: SEHNR, FQNEAQ (reference sequence). The J segment lost 9 bases and the V segment lost 5 bases, leaving 16 bases of the junction unmatched. The CDR3 DNA is TGTGCCAGCAGCACCTCTGGGACTAGCGGGAAGTCGAGGAGTGAGCAGTTCTTC. It specifies CASSTSGTSGKSRSEQFF. The full variable domain, its missing parts supplied by reference TRBV7-9 and TRBJ2-1, is DTGVSQNPRHKITKRGQNVTFRCDPISEHNRLYWYRQTLGQGPEFLTYFQNEAQLEKSRLLSDRFSAERPKGSFSTLEIQRTEQGDSAMYLCASSTSGTSGKSRSEQFFGPGTRLTVL.

This clone has only a few counts. The rearrangement uses TRBV19 and TRBJ2-2; 7 nucleotides align to TRBD2. The CDR3 consists of 15 residues. The J segment lost 8 bases and the V segment lost 5 bases, leaving 11 bases of the junction unmatched. CDR1 and CDR2 from the germline V gene are LNHDA and SQIVND (reference sequence). The CDR3 DNA reads as TGTGCCAGTAGTCATAGCGGGCGCGGCCGGGGGGAGCTGTTTTTT. This sequence encodes CASSHSGRGRGELFF.

The chain carries TRBV7-9 and TRBJ2-1, with D possibly being TRBD2 (5 bases). This CDR3 is built from 17 residues. Trimming stripped 0 bases from V and 6 bases from J, with 18 bases between. Germline assignment: CDR1 SEHNR and CDR2 FQNEAQ (reference sequence). CDR3 amino acids: CASSLAPRLAGGNEQFF. In nucleotides, the CDR3 is TGTGCCAGCAGCTTAGCCCCCCGGCTAGCTGGAGGCAATGAGCAGTTCTTC.

This clone was detected only a few times. V is TRBV6-5 and J is TRBJ1-2, with a weak D call TRBD1 (6 bases). With 3 bases removed from V and 8 bases from J, the gap between germline ends came to 10 bases. Germline V lookup: CDR1 MNHEY, CDR2 SVGAGI. The CDR3 length is 12 residues. The CDR3 here is CASSYSGGGYTF. In nucleotides, the CDR3 is TGTGCCAGCAGTTATTCCGGGGGCGGCTACACCTTC.

The CDR3 protein is CASDNAPVAETQYF. The CDR3 coding sequence is TGTGCCAGCGATAATGCCCCCGTGGCTGAGACCCAGTACTTC. V usage is TRBV6-1 and J usage is TRBJ2-5; D call uncertain. The CDR3 is 14 residues long. The V and J ends lost 8 bases and 5 bases respectively, with 18 bases between them. Germline CDR1 reads MNHNS; CDR2 reads SASEGT.

The chain carries TRBV5-8 and TRBJ2-2; D is possibly TRBD1 (6 bases). CDR1 and CDR2 (germline): SGHTS, YDEGEE. The CDR3 is 15 amino acids. Trimming removed 7 bases from V and 4 bases from J, with 17 bases in between. The CDR3 sequence: CASAPVWGRTGELFF. CDR3 DNA: TGTGCCAGCGCCCCCGTTTGGGGGCGCACCGGGGAGCTGTTTTTT.

This clone was picked up a small number of times. This chain links TRBV19 with TRBJ2-2; no definite D call. V dropped 7 bases and J dropped 7 bases, with 16 bases sitting between them. CDR1 LNHDA and CDR2 SQIVND come from the germline V gene (reference sequence). The length of the CDR3 is 14 residues. Here the CDR3 DNA reads TGTGCCAGTACCGCCGGCCCAGGTTTCGGGGAGCTGTTTTTT. It translates to CASTAGPGFGELFF.

This chain uses TRBV4-1 with TRBJ2-3, with TRBD2 matching over 13 bases. The germline CDR1 and CDR2 sequences are MGHRA and YSYEKL. The ends lost 4 bases at V and 1 base at J; junction bases unmatched: 2. The CDR3 extends over 16 amino acids. In DNA, the CDR3 is TGCGCCAGCAGCCCTGGGACTAGCGGGGGCACAGATACGCAGTATTTT. Protein sequence: CASSPGTSGGTDTQYF.

This chain links TRBV7-9 with TRBJ1-4; D gene unclear. Germline loops: CDR1 SEHNR, CDR2 FQNEAQ (reference sequence). The V end was cut by 1 base, the J end by 11 bases, with 20 bases between. The CDR3 sequence is 16 residues long. CDR3 region: CASSLDGSLDVEKLFF. Here the CDR3 DNA reads TGTGCCAGCAGCTTAGATGGAAGTCTAGACGTCGAGAAACTGTTTTTT. The whole variable domain, filled in from reference TRBV7-9 and TRBJ1-4, reads DTGVSQNPRHKITKRGQNVTFRCDPISEHNRLYWYRQTLGQGPEFLTYFQNEAQLEKSRLLSDRFSAERPKGSFSTLEIQRTEQGDSAMYLCASSLDGSLDVEKLFFGSGTQLSVL.

CDR3 residues: CASSQGVNEKLFF. The CDR3 coding sequence is TGTGCCAGCAGCCAGGGGGTCAATGAAAAACTGTTTTTT. The chain recombines TRBV7-7 with TRBJ1-4; 7 bases agree with TRBD1. V lost 5 bases and J lost 5; bases outside the gene matches: 2. CDR1 and CDR2 (germline): SSHAT, FNYEAQ (reference sequence). The CDR3 consists of 13 residues.

A single count supports this clone. The chain recombines TRBV7-9 with TRBJ1-1; 7 bases match TRBD1. The ends lost 4 bases at V and 1 base at J; junction bases unmatched: 3. The CDR3 has 14 residues. CDR1 is SEHNR and CDR2 is FQNEAQ in the germline V gene (reference sequence). The CDR3 DNA sequence: TGTGCCAGCAGCTACGGACAGGAGAACACTGAAGCTTTCTTT. Amino acids: CASSYGQENTEAFF. Full variable domain (outside the CDR3, taken from reference TRBV7-9 and TRBJ1-1): DTGVSQNPRHKITKRGQNVTFRCDPISEHNRLYWYRQTLGQGPEFLTYFQNEAQLEKSRLLSDRFSAERPKGSFSTLEIQRTEQGDSAMYLCASSYGQENTEAFFGQGTRLTVV.

The chain joins TRBV5-6 to TRBJ1-2; 8 bases match TRBD1. Germline loops: CDR1 SGHDT, CDR2 YYEEEE. Trimming cost V 0 bases and J 6 bases; bases outside gene matches: 4. CDR3 length: 14 amino acids. The CDR3 protein is CASSLGPGGHGYTF. The CDR3 DNA sequence: TGTGCCAGCAGCTTGGGTCCAGGGGGCCATGGCTACACCTTC. Variable domain in full (rest from reference TRBV5-6 and TRBJ1-2): DAGVTQSPTHLIKTRGQQVTLRCSPKSGHDTVSWYQQALGQGPQFIFQYYEEEERQRGNFPDRFSGHQFPNYSSELNVNALLLGDSALYLCASSLGPGGHGYTFGSGTRLTVV.

The chain links TRBV7-9 to TRBJ2-1; D perhaps matches TRBD2 (5 bases). Trimming cost V 1 base and J 1 base, with 8 bases left between them. The CDR3 is made up of 15 amino acids. Germline loops: CDR1 SEHNR, CDR2 FQNEAQ (reference sequence). The CDR3, as DNA: TGTGCCAGCAGCTTAGTTACGGGATCCTACAATGAGCAGTTCTTC. As protein: CASSLVTGSYNEQFF.

This clone was picked up one time. J is TRBJ2-2 and V is TRBV6-1; 8 bases match TRBD2. Germline trimming cut 4 bases from V and 0 bases from J; bases unmatched to any gene: 4. This CDR3 region has 16 residues. Germline-derived CDR1 and CDR2 are MNHNS and SASEGT. In nucleotides, the CDR3 is TGTGCCAGCAGTGTCTTTAGCGGGACGAACACCGGGGAGCTGTTTTTT. It yields the protein CASSVFSGTNTGELFF.

This chain uses TRBV19 with TRBJ2-1; 9 bases line up with TRBD1. The length of the CDR3 is 12 residues. V was clipped by 9 bases and J by 8 bases; unmatched bases: 5. The germline V gene encodes CDR1 LNHDA and CDR2 SQIVND (reference sequence). CDR3 DNA sequence: TGTGCCAGCCGGGACAGGGTTTATGAGCAGTTCTTC. It codes for CASRDRVYEQFF.

V and J are TRBV30 and TRBJ2-7; D assignment may be TRBD1 or TRBD2 (5 bases each). Germline assignment: CDR1 GTSNPN and CDR2 SVGIG (reference sequence). The CDR3 spans 14 residues. Trimming removed 0 bases from V and 9 bases from J, with 18 bases in between. Written as DNA, the CDR3 is TGTGCCTGGAGTGTACGGGGCAGGTCTACGGGGCAGTACTTC. Protein: CAWSVRGRSTGQYF.

V and J are TRBV28 and TRBJ2-2; 9 bases fit TRBD2. The CDR3 has 17 residues. Trimming removed 0 bases from V and 2 bases from J; junction bases left unmatched: 4. Per germline, CDR1 MDHEN and CDR2 SYDVKM. CDR3 region: CASSLWATSGNTGELFF. CDR3 nucleotide sequence: TGTGCCAGCAGTTTATGGGCGACTAGCGGAAACACCGGGGAGCTGTTTTTT.